The 9 T cell receptor beta chains presented below share a single source sample, sequenced in a study of T cell repertoires in cytomegalovirus infection. TCRdb itself ran the reads through MiXCR, one entry per CDR3 protein. The sample contains hundreds of thousands of distinct CDR3 sequences, roughly a sixth of which appear only once. The sample taken for sequencing was PBMCs. The receptors shown here come from a human donor in good health (CMV status not recorded). Some clones in this sample may be carry-over from other donors' samples.

This clonotype was detected ten times or more. This sequence joins TRBV6-2 or TRBV6-3 and TRBJ2-4; D remains ambiguous. Trimming pared 6 bases from V and 0 bases from J, leaving 15 bases between. The CDR3 is 16 residues long. The germline V gene has CDR1 MNHEY and CDR2 SVGEGT. CDR3 sequence: CASSSGQTLAKNIQYF. The CDR3 nucleotides read TGTGCCAGCAGCTCTGGGCAGACCCTAGCCAAAAACATTCAGTACTTC.

This clonotype was seen only a few times. This chain joins TRBV3-1 and TRBJ1-1; no clear D gene. The ends were cut back, 4 bases at V and 2 bases at J, with 20 bases in the middle. The CDR3 is 17 amino acids. Germline lookup yields CDR1 LGHDT and CDR2 YNNKEL (reference sequence). The CDR3 reads CASSRQMDPTRNTEAFF. CDR3 nucleotide sequence: TGTGCCAGCAGCCGTCAGATGGACCCAACTCGCAACACTGAAGCTTTCTTT.

CDR3 sequence: CSARADRNQPQHF. CDR3 coding DNA: TGCAGTGCTAGAGCCGACAGGAATCAGCCCCAGCATTTT. V usage is TRBV20-1 and J usage is TRBJ1-5, with D perhaps matching TRBD1 (6 bases). V was shortened by 1 base and J by 4 bases, with 8 bases between the two germline ends. The length of the CDR3 is 13 residues. CDR1 and CDR2 from the germline V gene are DFQATT and SNEGSKA (reference sequence).

The chain uses TRBV10-3 and TRBJ1-3, with TRBD1 identical over 7 bases. The germline V gene has CDR1 ENHRY and CDR2 SYGVKD. Germline trimming cut 4 bases from V and 0 bases from J; bases unmatched to any gene: 3. This CDR3 has 15 amino acids. CDR3 region: CAISGGQSSGNTIYF. In nucleotides, the CDR3 is TGTGCCATCAGTGGGGGACAGAGCTCTGGAAACACCATATATTTT.

This chain links TRBV7-2 with TRBJ2-1, with D perhaps assigned TRBD1 or TRBD2 (6 bases each). Per germline, CDR1 SGHTA and CDR2 FQGNSA. The length of the CDR3 is 17 residues. V lost 5 bases to trimming and J lost 2 bases, with 19 bases between them. CDR3 DNA: TGTGCCAGCAGCACCCGCGGAGGGGGAGCAGCCTACAATGAGCAGTTCTTC. Protein sequence: CASSTRGGGAAYNEQFF.

The chain is built from TRBV5-1 and TRBJ1-6, with 9 bases fitting TRBD1. The CDR3 is 17 amino acids. J was trimmed by 3 bases and V by 4 bases; bases with no gene match: 8. Germline loops: CDR1 SGHRS, CDR2 YFSETQ. The CDR3 is CASSPGQGNVYNSPLHF. Written as DNA, the CDR3 is TGCGCCAGCAGCCCGGGACAGGGAAACGTCTATAATTCACCCCTCCACTTT.

This clonotype was observed at least ten times. The chain is built from TRBV7-2 and TRBJ2-7, with 8 bases lining up with TRBD1. CDR1 SGHTA and CDR2 FQGNSA come from the germline V gene. This CDR3 is 14 amino acids long. The V segment lost 6 bases and the J segment 6 bases; nucleotides outside the gene matches: 10. The CDR3 protein is CASSRGTGGLEQYF. The CDR3, as DNA: TGTGCCAGCAGTAGGGGGACAGGAGGCCTCGAGCAGTACTTC.

This clonotype appeared many times. The genes are TRBV27 and TRBJ2-1; D is perhaps TRBD1 (6 bases). V gave up 10 bases and J gave up 10 bases, with 20 bases separating them. This CDR3 comprises 13 residues. Germline values: CDR1 MNHEY, CDR2 SMNVEV (reference sequence). This CDR3 is CATLTHRDGEQFF. CDR3 nucleotide sequence: TGTGCCACCCTAACACACAGGGATGGGGAGCAGTTCTTC.

This clonotype was seen many times. The chain employs TRBV7-2 and TRBJ2-2, with a weak D call TRBD2 (6 bases). The germline V gene has CDR1 SGHTA and CDR2 FQGNSA. The V gene lost 2 bases and the J gene lost 4 bases, with 11 bases spanning the gap. CDR3 length: 15 residues. CDR3 residues: CASSLRLASTGELFF. The CDR3 DNA reads as TGTGCCAGCAGCTTAAGGCTAGCGTCCACCGGGGAGCTGTTTTTT.